These 25 T cell receptor beta chains came from one sample sequenced in a study of beta chain features in type 1 diabetes. The sequenced template was cDNA made from the entire isolated RNA. Some clones are missing from TCRdb's copy, which holds only in-frame ones; the method was immunoSEQ multiplex PCR. Here the sample spans around 310,000 clones, roughly 9.6% being singletons. Sequencing was carried out using naive CD4+ T cells from blood. The source of these receptors is a woman in her twenties or thirties in good health.

V is TRBV2 and J is TRBJ2-2; D is possibly TRBD2 (6 bases). With 7 bases removed from V and 2 bases from J, the gap between germline ends came to 11 bases. The CDR3 sequence is 14 residues long. CDR1 is SNHLY, CDR2 FYNNEI, per germline. CDR3 residues: CASNRELNTGELFF. CDR3 in DNA: TGTGCCAGCAACCGGGAGCTTAACACCGGGGAGCTGTTTTTT. The full variable domain, in which reference TRBV2 and TRBJ2-2 provide the parts outside the CDR3, is EPEVTQTPSHQVTQMGQEVILRCVPISNHLYFYWYRQILGQKVEFLVSFYNNEISEKSEIFDDQFSVERPDGSNFTLKIRSTKLEDSAMYFCASNRELNTGELFFGEGSRLTVL.

The rearrangement uses TRBV30 and TRBJ1-1, with D unresolved. V gave up 0 bases and J gave up 4 bases, with 18 bases separating them. The CDR3 contains 16 residues. Germline-derived CDR1 and CDR2 are GTSNPN and SVGIG (reference sequence). This chain's CDR3 is CAWSVGPLIAGTEAFF. The CDR3 region has the DNA TGTGCCTGGAGTGTAGGTCCCTTAATCGCAGGCACTGAAGCTTTCTTT.

The J gene is TRBJ2-7, the V gene TRBV2, with TRBD1 identical over 7 bases. The CDR3 is 16 amino acids. The germline V gene encodes CDR1 SNHLY and CDR2 FYNNEI. J gave up 0 bases and V 2 bases, and 7 bases lay outside the gene matches. The DNA for the CDR3 is TGTGCCAGCAGTGAACAAGGGGGCACCCTCTCCTACGAGCAGTACTTC. Its translation is CASSEQGGTLSYEQYF.

This clone appeared a few times. This chain connects TRBV4-3 to TRBJ1-5, with D unresolved. The V and J ends lost 0 bases and 4 bases respectively, with 19 bases between them. This CDR3 contains 18 residues. From germline, CDR1 is LGHNA and CDR2 YSLEER. DNA for the CDR3: TGCGCCAGCAGCCAAGATAGATTATTGGAAGGACTTAATCAGCCCCAGCATTTT. It yields the protein CASSQDRLLEGLNQPQHF.

This clone has only a few counts. The chain has TRBV9 and TRBJ2-5; D might be TRBD2 (5 bases). CDR1 is SGDLS and CDR2 is YYNGEE in the germline V gene. V gave up 3 bases and J gave up 2 bases, with 5 bases separating them. The CDR3 has 12 amino acids. The CDR3 nucleotides are TGTGCCAGCAGCGCGGGACAAGAGACCCAGTACTTC. Amino acid sequence: CASSAGQETQYF.

This clone turned up a few times. The gene calls are TRBV4-3 and TRBJ2-3; 14 bases are shared with TRBD2. The CDR3 has 18 residues. Losses at the gene ends were 5 bases for V and 0 bases for J; bases not matched to a gene: 7. Germline V gives CDR1 LGHNA, CDR2 YSLEER. The CDR3 reads CASSGTSGRGWSTDTQYF. DNA for the CDR3: TGCGCCAGCAGCGGGACTAGCGGGAGAGGGTGGAGCACAGATACGCAGTATTTT.

The V gene is TRBV15, the J gene TRBJ1-1, with D unclear. V lost 1 base to trimming and J lost 1 base, with 7 bases between them. Germline V CDR1 and CDR2: LNHNV, YYDKDF (reference sequence). The CDR3 is 14 amino acids. The chain's CDR3 is CATSRGLANTEAFF. In nucleotides, the CDR3 is TGTGCCACCAGCAGAGGACTCGCGAACACTGAAGCTTTCTTT.

The chain links TRBV6-1 to TRBJ1-2, with 7 bases lining up with TRBD1. This CDR3 region has 14 residues. Germline CDR1 MNHNS, CDR2 SASEGT. V lost 6 bases and J lost 4; bases outside the gene matches: 8. CDR3 sequence reads: CASRGTGDSYGYTF. The CDR3 nucleotides read TGTGCCAGCAGAGGAACAGGGGATTCCTATGGCTACACCTTC.

The chain is built from TRBV7-2 and TRBJ1-5, with D possibly being TRBD1 (5 bases). V shed 5 bases and J shed 0 bases, with 11 bases lying between them. The germline V gene has CDR1 SGHTA and CDR2 FQGNSA. The CDR3 has 15 residues. CDR3 DNA sequence: TGTGCCAGCAGCATTCAGGGAGGTAGCAATCAGCCCCAGCATTTT. Its translation: CASSIQGGSNQPQHF.

V is TRBV2 and J is TRBJ2-5; TRBD1 aligns across 9 bases. The J call may be incorrect, as the DNA end agrees better with TRBJ2-7. The CDR3 totals 14 residues. The germline CDR1 and CDR2 sequences are SNHLY and FYNNEI. The CDR3 loop reads CASRPGQGSYEQYF. The CDR3 DNA sequence: TGTGCCAGCAGACCGGGACAGGGCTCCTACGAGCAGTACTTC.

This clone was seen more than once but under ten times. This chain connects TRBV10-3 to TRBJ2-6, with 7 bases that match TRBD1. CDR3 size: 15 residues. In germline, CDR1 is ENHRY, CDR2 SYGVKD. Losses at the gene ends were 10 bases for V and 0 bases for J; bases not matched to a gene: 6. CDR3 nucleotides: TGTGCCACCTCAGGACAGGACTCTGGGGCCAACGTCCTGACTTTC. It encodes CATSGQDSGANVLTF.

The gene calls are TRBV7-9 and TRBJ2-7; D gene ambiguous. Germline V lookup: CDR1 SEHNR, CDR2 FQNEAQ (reference sequence). V lost 5 bases and J 0 bases, leaving 11 bases between the germline ends. The CDR3 is made up of 14 amino acids. DNA of the CDR3: TGTGCCAGCAGCCCGAAAAGCCGCTCCTACGAGCAGTACTTC. The encoded protein is CASSPKSRSYEQYF.

There are a few counts of this clone. The rearrangement joins TRBV28 to TRBJ2-5, with 8 bases matching TRBD1. Germline trimming cut 7 bases from V and 3 bases from J; bases unmatched to any gene: 7. The CDR3 contains 14 residues. The V gene's germline CDR1 is MDHEN and CDR2 SYDVKM. Written as DNA, the CDR3 is TGTGCCAGCACAATGACAGGGGTTGAAGAGACCCAGTACTTC. Translating gives CASTMTGVEETQYF.

This sequence joins TRBV19 and TRBJ1-1; D may be TRBD1 (5 bases). The CDR3 is 16 amino acids. The V gene lost 9 bases and the J gene lost 0 bases, with 20 bases spanning the gap. Germline CDR1 LNHDA, CDR2 SQIVND (reference sequence). The CDR3 DNA is TGTGCCAGCGTGAGGCTCGGACAAGCCATGAACACTGAAGCTTTCTTT. Residues: CASVRLGQAMNTEAFF.

Only a few counts were recorded for this clone. V usage is TRBV30 and J usage is TRBJ1-5; 7 nucleotides line up with TRBD1. This CDR3 comprises 15 residues. Germline values: CDR1 GTSNPN, CDR2 SVGIG (reference sequence). Trimming took 2 bases from V and 9 from J; bases not matched to a gene: 13. CDR3 in amino acids: CAWSTPGTVDTPQHF. In DNA form, the CDR3 reads TGTGCCTGGAGTACCCCCGGGACAGTCGATACGCCCCAGCATTTT.

This clone was counted between two and nine times. DNA for the CDR3: TGTGCCAGCAGTGAATCATCAGGGGCGGGAGAGACCCAGTACTTC. Its translation is CASSESSGAGETQYF. The gene calls are TRBV25-1 and TRBJ2-5; tentatively, D is TRBD1 (6 bases). CDR1 and CDR2 (germline): MGHDK, SYGVNS. Trimming took 1 base from V and 4 from J, leaving 13 bases between them. The CDR3 extends over 15 amino acids.

The rearrangement uses TRBV7-2 and TRBJ1-5, with D hard to call. The germline V gene has CDR1 SGHTA and CDR2 FQGNSA. The length of the CDR3 is 15 residues. The V end lost 1 base, the J end lost 4 bases, and 11 bases lay between the germline ends. CDR3: CASSLGQVPNQPQHF. CDR3 DNA: TGTGCCAGCAGCTTAGGTCAGGTCCCTAATCAGCCCCAGCATTTT. Supplemented by reference TRBV7-2 and TRBJ1-5, the full variable domain reads GAGVSQSPSNKVTEKGKDVELRCDPISGHTALYWYRQSLGQGLEFLIYFQGNSAPDKSGLPSDRFSAERTGGSVSTLTIQRTQQEDSAVYLCASSLGQVPNQPQHFGDGTRLSIL.

V gene TRBV27 combines with J gene TRBJ2-2, with 8 bases identical to TRBD1. CDR3 length: 16 residues. J was trimmed by 4 bases and V by 6 bases; bases with no gene match: 10. From germline, CDR1 is MNHEY and CDR2 SMNVEV (reference sequence). The CDR3 sequence: CASRTLTGAATGELFF. DNA for the CDR3: TGTGCCAGCAGGACCCTGACAGGGGCGGCCACCGGGGAGCTGTTTTTT.

This clone has just a few counts. The same CDR3 is also encoded by other DNA sequences in this sample. The V gene is TRBV7-2, the J gene TRBJ2-5; no definite D call. The CDR3 spans 11 residues. The germline gives CDR1 SGHTA, CDR2 FQGNSA. Trimming stripped 6 bases from V and 2 bases from J, with 4 bases between. This CDR3 is CASRTQETQYF. DNA for the CDR3: TGTGCCAGCAGAACTCAAGAGACCCAGTACTTC.

The chain recombines TRBV6-1 with TRBJ2-2, with a possible D match to TRBD2 (6 bases). V gave up 4 bases and J gave up 6 bases, with 9 bases separating them. Germline loops: CDR1 MNHNS, CDR2 SASEGT. There are 13 residues in the CDR3. This CDR3 reads CASSGIAAGELFF. CDR3 nucleotides: TGTGCCAGCAGTGGAATAGCGGCCGGGGAGCTGTTTTTT.

This clone was counted only a few times. The V gene is TRBV28, the J gene TRBJ1-2, with D unclear. The V and J ends lost 3 bases and 3 bases respectively, with 8 bases between them. CDR1 and CDR2 from the germline V gene are MDHEN and SYDVKM. The CDR3 covers 13 residues. In nucleotides, the CDR3 is TGTGCCAGCAGTTTTCTAGCAGACTATGGCTACACCTTC. Protein: CASSFLADYGYTF.

This clone was observed a few times. The chain employs TRBV2 and TRBJ2-1, with TRBD2 as a possible D gene (6 bases). Trimming took off 6 bases at V and 4 bases at J, with 13 bases between the two ends. This CDR3 region has 14 residues. CDR1 SNHLY and CDR2 FYNNEI come from the germline V gene. DNA for the CDR3: TGTGCCAGCAGCAAGGGACTCCCATACAATGAGCAGTTCTTC. It specifies CASSKGLPYNEQFF. Based on the CDR3 plus reference TRBV2 and TRBJ2-1, the full variable domain is EPEVTQTPSHQVTQMGQEVILRCVPISNHLYFYWYRQILGQKVEFLVSFYNNEISEKSEIFDDQFSVERPDGSNFTLKIRSTKLEDSAMYFCASSKGLPYNEQFFGPGTRLTVL.

The CDR3 region has the DNA TGCGCCAGCAGCCCGCGGACAGGTAGCTCCTACGAGCAGTACTTC. Protein: CASSPRTGSSYEQYF. The V gene is TRBV5-1, the J gene TRBJ2-7, with 7 bases that match TRBD1. The CDR3 loop spans 15 amino acids. V was clipped by 4 bases and J by 0 bases; unmatched bases: 7. CDR1 and CDR2 (germline): SGHRS, YFSETQ.

The rearrangement joins TRBV6-1 to TRBJ2-3; D gene ambiguous. Trimming took off 1 base at V and 2 bases at J, with 16 bases between the two ends. CDR1 is MNHNS, CDR2 SASEGT, per germline. The CDR3 sequence is 17 residues long. CDR3 sequence reads: CASSEGRVFRHTDTQYF. Written as DNA, the CDR3 is TGTGCCAGCAGTGAAGGCCGGGTGTTTCGTCACACAGATACGCAGTATTTT.

Only a few counts were recorded for this clone. This chain joins TRBV18 and TRBJ1-4, with D uncertain. V was shortened by 0 bases and J by 0 bases, with 8 bases between the two germline ends. The germline V gene encodes CDR1 KGHSH and CDR2 LQKENI. The CDR3 extends over 16 amino acids. Written as DNA, the CDR3 is TGTGCCAGCTCACCACCGGGAGCTGCAACTAATGAAAAACTGTTTTTT. It yields the protein CASSPPGAATNEKLFF.